This T cell receptor beta chain is from a study of T cell responses to AZD1222 COVID-19 vaccine. This CDR3 contains 16 residues. From germline, CDR1 is SGHRS and CDR2 YFSETQ. V lost 0 bases, J lost 0 bases, and 10 bases lay in between. Turning to this clone: Its matching antigen is unknown.

Sequenced by immunoSEQ multiplex PCR; TCRdb stores in-frame clones only, minus some. The sample lists about 130,000 clones; over 85% were seen once. Overall study findings and caveats: Seropositivity was recorded at baseline in only 6 or 7 AZD1222 recipients. Rises in breadth and depth of Spike-specific TCRs came after two AZD1222 doses. In a largely white British group with more females than males, clonal diversity was possibly underestimated.

The sequenced sample was peripheral blood, obtained on day 0 of AZD1222 vaccination. V and J are TRBV5-1 and TRBJ1-3, with a tentative D call TRBD1 (5 bases). The sequence came from an adult in good health. DNA of the CDR3: TGCGCCAGCAGCTTGGCGGATGGGGGCTCTGGAAACACCATATATTTT. It is translated as CASSLADGGSGNTIYF.